This TCR beta chain was sequenced for a study of response to subunit inactivated influenza vaccine. MiXCR, applied by TCRdb to the RT-PCR reads, yields one record per CDR3 protein. This sample has about 800,000 distinct CDR3 sequences, with less than 25% found just once. This clonotype was seen more than once but under ten times. Its antigen is unknown. V shed 5 bases, J shed 3 bases, and the junction held 14 bases outside the gene matches. CDR1 is LNHDA and CDR2 is SQIVND in the germline V gene (reference sequence). The CDR3 covers 19 residues. General study points: Authors suggested that a seasonal influenza vaccination recruits few new T cells each time.

The receptor was derived from a man in his forties or fifties who received an inactivated influenza vaccine. Sequenced here: PBMCs from blood, sampled roughly 5 days after vaccination. The chain combines TRBV19 with TRBJ2-3; 13 bases match TRBD2. The CDR3 DNA reads TGTGCCAGTAGTGTTCGGACTAGCGGGAGAACGAGATGGACAGATACGCAGTATTTT. The encoded protein is CASSVRTSGRTRWTDTQYF.